This TCR beta chain was retrieved from a study of human T cells and chemical hapten exposure. Study details: Alopecia areata, totalis and universalis patients, mostly female, were included.

This CDR3 comprises 18 residues. Germline CDR1 and CDR2: MNHEY and SMNVEV (reference sequence). J was trimmed by 5 bases and V by 6 bases; bases with no gene match: 19. TCRdb analysed the RACE reads with MiXCR anew, one entry per CDR3 protein. Of 350,000 to 400,000 distinct CDR3 sequences in the sample, 4.5% to 6% were seen once. This clonotype came up a few times. Its antigen is currently unknown. The time point was: pre-sensitization, week 0. Stated treatment: therapeutic diphenylcyclopropenone sensitization with weekly scalp DPC. Study-wide findings and caveats: Each of the donors had alopecia, so their immune responses may not resemble those of healthy people. Versus controls, expanded TCRs had significantly more large CDR3 similarity clusters.

V gene TRBV27 combines with J gene TRBJ2-3, with 8 nucleotides matching TRBD2. This specimen was whole blood, taken in connection with sensitization to the hapten diphenylcyclopropenone (DPC). The receptor was isolated from a woman in her 50s with alopecia areata. Some clones in this sample may be carry-over from other donors' samples. The CDR3 DNA follows: TGTGCCAGCAGCTTGGGGGGCGGAGCGGGAGCAGTAAGAGATACGCAGTATTTT. Translating it yields CASSLGGGAGAVRDTQYF.